Following are 30 T cell receptor beta chains from one sample sequenced in a study of identical twins (dated by TCRdb to about 2016). Library prep was done by 5' RACE. These reads were obtained on an Illumina HiSeq 2000. Through fastp at Q25 and MiXCR, TCRdb rebuilt clones from the public reads, retaining in-frame beta chains. Each CDR3 protein gets just one entry, which takes the most common genes and DNA from the rows behind it. In all, the sample holds 400,000 to 500,000 distinct CDR3 sequences, and less than 20% of those were seen once. In total, the top ten clones hold less than 15% of the sample. Sequencing was performed on naive T cells sorted from blood. The sample's cell subset or site, from its label and the paper: cells isolated with a human naive T-cell isolation kit. The receptors derive from a man aged 50-60 years in good health.

This rearrangement joins TRBV20-1 to TRBJ2-3; 9 positions agree with TRBD2. J lost 2 bases, V lost 3 bases, and 9 bases had no gene match. The CDR3 is made up of 16 amino acids. Germline lookup yields CDR1 DFQATT and CDR2 SNEGSKA (reference sequence). CDR3 sequence (DNA): TGCAGTGCTAGGGGACACGGACTAGCGTTCACAGATACGCAGTATTTT. It specifies CSARGHGLAFTDTQYF.

J is TRBJ2-3 and V is TRBV9; D possibly uses TRBD1 or TRBD2 (6 bases each). The CDR3 is made up of 14 amino acids. Trimming shortened V by 6 bases and J by 2 bases, and 13 bases separated the two germline ends. Germline CDR1 and CDR2: SGDLS and YYNGEE. The CDR3 region has the DNA TGTGCCAGCAACGCGGAGGGGGACACAGATACGCAGTATTTT. It is translated as CASNAEGDTDTQYF.

This clonotype was detected ten times or more. This chain joins TRBV6-5 and TRBJ2-7; D perhaps matches TRBD2 (6 bases). CDR1 and CDR2 (germline): MNHEY, SVGAGI. Trimming stripped 0 bases from V and 3 bases from J, with 15 bases between. The CDR3 extends over 16 amino acids. Here the CDR3 DNA reads TGTGCCAGCAGTTACTCGTTAGCGGCTGCCGACTACGAGCAGTACTTC. Amino acid sequence: CASSYSLAAADYEQYF.

Ten or more counts support this clonotype. The V and J genes are TRBV11-2 and TRBJ2-7; D is perhaps TRBD2 (6 bases). The CDR3 consists of 15 residues. Trimming removed 1 base from V and 2 bases from J, with 12 bases in between. CDR1 and CDR2 from the germline V gene are SGHAT and FQNNGV. The CDR3 nucleotides read TGTGCCAGCAGCTTAGCCGGGACTCAGACCTACGAGCAGTACTTC. Protein: CASSLAGTQTYEQYF.

This clonotype occurred many times. The chain couples TRBV29-1 to TRBJ1-1, with TRBD1 as a possible D gene (5 bases). The germline V gene encodes CDR1 SQVTM and CDR2 ANQGSEA. This CDR3 contains 14 residues. Deletions cut 2 bases from V and 1 base from J, with 11 bases between. CDR3 nucleotide sequence: TGCAGCGTTGAAAAAGGACACAGGAACACTGAAGCTTTCTTT. Protein sequence: CSVEKGHRNTEAFF.

The sample holds a few counts of this clonotype. The J gene is TRBJ2-1, the V gene TRBV4-2, with TRBD2 identical over 12 bases. This CDR3 has 14 residues. Losses at the gene ends were 4 bases for V and 14 bases for J; bases not matched to a gene: 9. Germline CDR1 and CDR2: LGHNA and YNFKEQ. The CDR3 DNA reads TGTGCCAGCAGCCCCAATCCTAGCGGGGGGGCCGAGTTCTTC. This gives the protein CASSPNPSGGAEFF.

This clonotype was recorded many times. The V and J genes are TRBV12-3 or TRBV12-4 and TRBJ2-1; 8 nucleotides agree with TRBD2. Losses at the gene ends were 7 bases for V and 4 bases for J; bases not matched to a gene: 6. The CDR3 totals 14 residues. CDR3 nucleotide sequence: TGTGCCAGCACCTTAGCGGGAAGTTACAATGAGCAGTTCTTC. Its translation is CASTLAGSYNEQFF.

This chain joins TRBV5-5 and TRBJ1-5, with D uncertain. Trimming cost V 0 bases and J 1 base, with 14 bases left between them. The CDR3 loop spans 17 amino acids. Germline CDR1 SGHKS, CDR2 YYEKEE (reference sequence). The CDR3 nucleotides are TGTGCCAGCAGCTTGGGGGTGGATCTTGGGAGCAATCAGCCCCAGCATTTT. Translation gives CASSLGVDLGSNQPQHF.

The table lists this clonotype with a few counts. The chain links TRBV6-1 to TRBJ1-2, with D tentatively TRBD1 (6 bases). This CDR3 region has 15 residues. The V end was cut by 6 bases, the J end by 7 bases, with 21 bases between. Germline V gene lookup returns CDR1 MNHNS and CDR2 SASEGT. The CDR3 nucleotides are TGTGCCAGCAGAAACGGGGGCGGGACTCGCGCTGGCTACACCTTC. Residues: CASRNGGGTRAGYTF.

There are a few counts of this clonotype. V and J are TRBV6-2 or TRBV6-3 and TRBJ2-1; possible D gene TRBD2, 5 bases. The germline gives CDR1 MNHEY, CDR2 SVGEGT. The CDR3 has 14 amino acids. V gave up 6 bases and J gave up 3 bases, with 12 bases separating them. CDR3 sequence reads: CASSDPDYYNEQFF. The CDR3 bases are TGTGCCAGCAGCGACCCCGACTACTACAATGAGCAGTTCTTC.

This clonotype was counted ten times or more. The V call is TRBV6-5, the J call TRBJ2-2; the D is unclear. Germline CDR1 reads MNHEY; CDR2 reads SVGAGI. Trimming removed 0 bases at V and 1 base at J, with 6 bases between. The CDR3 contains 15 residues. The CDR3, as DNA: TGTGCCAGCAGTTACTCGCAGAGGAACACCGGGGAGCTGTTTTTT. Translated: CASSYSQRNTGELFF.

In this sample, this clonotype turned up many times. The CDR3 reads CSAMKGADTGELFF. CDR3 DNA sequence: TGCAGTGCTATGAAGGGGGCGGACACCGGGGAGCTGTTTTTT. V usage is TRBV20-1 and J usage is TRBJ2-2, with 7 bases fitting TRBD1. The CDR3 runs 14 residues. Germline V gene data show CDR1 as DFQATT and CDR2 as SNEGSKA (reference sequence). With V trimmed by 4 bases and J by 3 bases, 5 bases remained unmatched.

V is TRBV12-3 or TRBV12-4 and J is TRBJ1-6; the match to TRBD1 covers 7 bases. J was trimmed by 6 bases and V by 2 bases; bases with no gene match: 4. The CDR3 totals 15 residues. The CDR3: CASSLRAGGNSPLHF. The CDR3 DNA is TGTGCCAGCAGTTTAAGGGCAGGGGGTAATTCACCCCTCCACTTT.

This clonotype showed up many times. The rearrangement joins TRBV4-2 to TRBJ1-1; possibly TRBD1 for D (6 bases). V lost 0 bases to trimming and J lost 1 base, with 12 bases between them. This CDR3 has 16 residues. Germline CDR1 LGHNA, CDR2 YNFKEQ. In DNA, the CDR3 is TGTGCCAGCAGCCAAGAAATGGGGGCCCGGAACACTGAAGCTTTCTTT. Translated: CASSQEMGARNTEAFF.

This chain links TRBV3-1 with TRBJ1-2; possible D gene TRBD1, 6 bases. The CDR3 extends over 13 amino acids. Germline V lookup: CDR1 LGHDT, CDR2 YNNKEL (reference sequence). With 5 bases removed from V and 6 bases from J, the gap between germline ends came to 13 bases. CDR3: CASSADRKNGYTF. The CDR3 nucleotides are TGTGCCAGCAGCGCGGACAGAAAGAATGGCTACACCTTC. Full variable domain (remainder filled in from reference TRBV3-1 and TRBJ1-2): DTAVSQTPKYLVTQMGNDKSIKCEQNLGHDTMYWYKQDSKKFLKIMFSYNNKELIINETVPNRFSPKSPDKAHLNLHINSLELGDSAVYFCASSADRKNGYTFGSGTRLTVV.

This clonotype was seen at least ten times. The genes are TRBV5-6 and TRBJ1-4; D not resolved. The germline V gene has CDR1 SGHDT and CDR2 YYEEEE. The V and J ends lost 3 bases and 8 bases respectively, with 8 bases between them. This CDR3 contains 12 residues. CDR3 DNA sequence: TGTGCCAGCAGCTATCTCGGGGAAAAACTGTTTTTT. This gives the protein CASSYLGEKLFF.

This clonotype was detected only a few times. The chain joins TRBV6-2 or TRBV6-3 to TRBJ2-2; 13 nucleotides align to TRBD2. The CDR3 is made up of 14 amino acids. From germline, CDR1 is MNHEY and CDR2 SVGEGT. The V gene end was trimmed by 8 bases and the J gene end by 5 bases; junction bases not matched to a gene: 2. CDR3 coding DNA: TGTGCCAGCGGGGGACTAGCGGGAACCGGGGAGCTGTTTTTT. Encoded protein: CASGGLAGTGELFF.

The V and J genes are TRBV27 and TRBJ2-2, with D perhaps matching TRBD2 (6 bases). Trimming cost V 3 bases and J 4 bases, with 9 bases left between them. The CDR3 is 14 residues long. The germline V gene encodes CDR1 MNHEY and CDR2 SMNVEV (reference sequence). CDR3 sequence reads: CASSFGGSTGELFF. The CDR3, as DNA: TGTGCCAGCAGTTTCGGAGGGTCCACCGGGGAGCTGTTTTTT.

This clonotype was observed many times. The chain has TRBV12-3 or TRBV12-4 and TRBJ2-2, with D perhaps TRBD1 or TRBD2 (6 bases each). The CDR3 is 15 residues long. Trimming shortened V by 7 bases and J by 1 base, and 13 bases separated the two germline ends. The CDR3 bases are TGTGCCAGCAACCGGGGGCAGGGGAACACCGGGGAGCTGTTTTTT. Residues: CASNRGQGNTGELFF.

V is TRBV6-2 or TRBV6-3 and J is TRBJ1-5; D might be TRBD1 (6 bases). CDR1 is MNHEY and CDR2 is SVGEGT in the germline V gene. There are 16 residues in the CDR3. V dropped 5 bases and J dropped 6 bases, with 20 bases sitting between them. For the CDR3, the DNA is TGTGCCAGCAGTAACCAGGGGCGGCCTTCCGGTCAGCCCCAGCATTTT. Protein product: CASSNQGRPSGQPQHF.

This clonotype has a count of ten or more. This sequence joins TRBV14 and TRBJ2-2, with D perhaps matching TRBD1 (5 bases). CDR1 SGHDN and CDR2 FVKESK come from the germline V gene. V lost 0 bases, J lost 1 base, and 12 bases lay in between. The CDR3 extends over 17 amino acids. The CDR3 sequence is CASSQEQGLLNTGELFF. CDR3 bases: TGTGCCAGCAGCCAAGAGCAGGGCCTATTGAACACCGGGGAGCTGTTTTTT.

This clonotype was detected many times. The chain employs TRBV5-1 and TRBJ2-3; no firm D call. The germline V gene has CDR1 SGHRS and CDR2 YFSETQ. Between the trimmed V and J ends, which lost 3 bases and 0 bases, there was a span of 8 bases. The CDR3 has 14 residues. CDR3 residues: CASSSVPSTDTQYF. CDR3 DNA: TGCGCCAGCAGCTCAGTACCTAGCACAGATACGCAGTATTTT.

This clonotype has a count of ten or more. The V gene is TRBV20-1, the J gene TRBJ2-3, with D perhaps matching TRBD2 (5 bases). Germline-derived CDR1 and CDR2 are DFQATT and SNEGSKA (reference sequence). V was trimmed by 2 bases and J by 4 bases, leaving 16 bases between them. The CDR3 consists of 15 residues. In nucleotides, the CDR3 is TGCAGTGCTAGATCTAGCTCGGCTCGCCCAGATACGCAGTATTTT. This encodes CSARSSSARPDTQYF.

The chain combines TRBV7-8 with TRBJ2-5; TRBD2 aligns across 8 bases. The CDR3 sequence is 16 residues long. CDR1 is SGHVS, CDR2 FQNEAQ, per germline. Germline trimming cut 3 bases from V and 4 bases from J; bases unmatched to any gene: 10. The CDR3 loop is CASSFSGALSIETQYF. The CDR3 DNA is TGTGCCAGCAGCTTTAGCGGGGCGCTAAGTATAGAGACCCAGTACTTC. The full variable domain, rest sourced from reference TRBV7-8 and TRBJ2-5, is GAGVSQSPRYKVAKRGQDVALRCDPISGHVSLFWYQQALGQGPEFLTYFQNEAQLDKSGLPSDRFFAERPEGSVSTLKIQRTQQEDSAVYLCASSFSGALSIETQYFGPGTRLLVL.

The genes are TRBV20-1 and TRBJ2-5, with 8 bases that match TRBD2. The CDR3 consists of 15 residues. Trimming cost V 2 bases and J 7 bases; bases outside gene matches: 12. Germline-derived CDR1 and CDR2 are DFQATT and SNEGSKA (reference sequence). The CDR3 DNA reads TGCAGTGCTAGACCCCGGAGAGCGGGAGTTTGGACCCAGTACTTC. Translation gives CSARPRRAGVWTQYF.

This clonotype was detected a few times. The chain has TRBV6-5 and TRBJ2-7; D remains ambiguous. V was pared by 0 bases and J by 1 base, with 4 bases between. CDR3 length equals 13 residues. CDR1 is MNHEY and CDR2 is SVGAGI in the germline V gene. In DNA form, the CDR3 reads TGTGCCAGCAGTTACTCTGAATCCTACGAGCAGTACTTC. Translating it yields CASSYSESYEQYF.

The V gene is TRBV29-1, the J gene TRBJ1-2; D is unclear. This CDR3 has 14 residues. Trimming cost V 3 bases and J 2 bases, with 13 bases left between them. Germline V gives CDR1 SQVTM, CDR2 ANQGSEA. The CDR3 DNA sequence: TGCAGCGTTGATCGCGGCAGTGGGAACTATGGCTACACCTTC. It specifies CSVDRGSGNYGYTF.

In its sample, this clonotype was seen a few times. The CDR3 nucleotides are TGTGCCAGCAGCGTATCGGGGGACCCTTCCTACGAGCAGTACTTC. Translating gives CASSVSGDPSYEQYF. This chain links TRBV9 with TRBJ2-7; TRBD2 is a possible D gene (6 bases). Trimming cost V 1 base and J 1 base, with 12 bases left between them. The CDR3 loop spans 15 amino acids. The germline V gene has CDR1 SGDLS and CDR2 YYNGEE.

This sequence joins TRBV28 and TRBJ2-7, with 7 bases identical to TRBD2. This CDR3 region has 13 residues. The V gene's germline CDR1 is MDHEN and CDR2 SYDVKM. The V and J ends lost 6 bases and 8 bases, in that order; junction bases with no gene match: 10. CDR3 coding DNA: TGTGCCAGCAGCCCACCCGGGGGGTACAAGCAGTACTTC. Its translation is CASSPPGGYKQYF.

This clonotype was counted only a few times. This chain links TRBV6-5 with TRBJ1-3, with unresolved D. The CDR3 has 15 residues. V gave up 2 bases and J gave up 4 bases, with 12 bases separating them. Germline CDR1 is MNHEY and CDR2 is SVGAGI. In DNA form, the CDR3 reads TGTGCCAGCAGTTACGCCAATTCCCCAGGAAACACCATATATTTT. This translates into CASSYANSPGNTIYF.